The source of this T cell receptor (beta chain) is a study of cytotoxic CD8 clonotypes in ibrutinib-treated CLL. Study-level background: Complete response was seen in 2 patients and partial in approximately 25; 12 progressed and roughly 15 stayed remitted after a median approximately 70 months. Once patients had received a median roughly 11 months of treatment, range 6 to 36, response samples were obtained.

TCRdb's copy holds only in-frame clones and misses some; the assay was immunoSEQ multiplex PCR. The repertoire includes 130,000 or so clones, 80% to 90% of them detected once, and about 1.9% sits in the top ten. CDR1 KGHSH and CDR2 LQKENI come from the germline V gene. The V segment lost 2 bases and the J segment 10 bases; nucleotides outside the gene matches: 8. This CDR3 has 15 amino acids. In regard to this clone: Its target is unknown.

Study results and caveats: Rising at ibrutinib response, clonality subsequently fell back toward baseline at progression.

The origin of this receptor is a human donor with chronic lymphocytic leukemia. The material was PBMCs, obtained after 24 months of ibrutinib treatment. This chain uses TRBV18 with TRBJ1-6; TRBD1 aligns across 7 bases. The CDR3 DNA is TGTGCCAGCTCACCAATCGGCACAGGGGTGTCACCCCTCCACTTT. As protein: CASSPIGTGVSPLHF.